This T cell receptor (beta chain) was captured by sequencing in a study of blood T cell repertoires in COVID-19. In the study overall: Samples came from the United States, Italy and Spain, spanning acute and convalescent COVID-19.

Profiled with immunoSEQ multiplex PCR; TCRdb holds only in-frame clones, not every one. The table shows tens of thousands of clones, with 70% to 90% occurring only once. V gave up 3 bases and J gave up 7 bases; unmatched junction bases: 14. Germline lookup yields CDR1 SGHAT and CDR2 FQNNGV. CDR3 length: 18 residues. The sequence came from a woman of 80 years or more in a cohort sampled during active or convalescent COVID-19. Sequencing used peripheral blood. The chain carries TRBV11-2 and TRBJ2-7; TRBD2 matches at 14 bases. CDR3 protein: CASSFATSGRVFGGEQYF. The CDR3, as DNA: TGTGCCAGCAGCTTCGCGACTAGCGGGAGGGTATTCGGGGGGGAGCAGTACTTC.